Below are 32 T cell receptor beta chains sequenced from a single sample in a study of cytotoxic CD8 clonotypes in ibrutinib-treated CLL. Libraries were prepared by immunoSEQ multiplex PCR; TCRdb keeps only in-frame clonotypes and omits some of them. The table includes 150,000 to 250,000 clones, roughly 72% detected once. The specimen comprised PBMCs, sampled after 24 months of ibrutinib treatment. These receptors came from a human donor with chronic lymphocytic leukemia.

This clone has just a few counts. The rearrangement joins TRBV5-5 to TRBJ1-5; the D is unclear. CDR1 is SGHKS, CDR2 YYEKEE, per germline (reference sequence). The V gene lost 1 base and the J gene lost 2 bases, with 7 bases spanning the gap. CDR3 length equals 14 residues. The CDR3 DNA follows: TGTGCCAGCAGCTTGATCTCTGGCAATCAGCCCCAGCATTTT. It yields the protein CASSLISGNQPQHF.

This clone was counted a few times. The gene calls are TRBV10-2 and TRBJ2-3, with 8 nucleotides matching TRBD1. Germline CDR1 is WSHSY and CDR2 is SAAADI. There are 15 residues in the CDR3. J lost 3 bases, V lost 5 bases, and 7 bases had no gene match. In DNA form, the CDR3 reads TGCGCCAGCAGTTTTTCCAGGGGGCTAACAGATACGCAGTATTTT. This translates into CASSFSRGLTDTQYF.

CDR3 sequence (DNA): TGCGCCAGCAGCCAAGTGGGCCAGGGGGAGGCTAATCAGCCCCAGCATTTT. Translating it yields CASSQVGQGEANQPQHF. The gene calls are TRBV4-1 and TRBJ1-5, with TRBD1 matching 7 bases. V shed 1 base, J shed 4 bases, and the junction held 10 bases outside the gene matches. Per germline, CDR1 MGHRA and CDR2 YSYEKL. The CDR3 length is 17 residues.

In nucleotides, the CDR3 is TGTGCCAGTAGCGTCTCCCTCGGACAGGGGATATCCACAGATACGCAGTATTTT. Its translation is CASSVSLGQGISTDTQYF. This chain joins TRBV19 and TRBJ2-3; TRBD1 matches 9 bases. Germline V gene sequence: CDR1 LNHDA, CDR2 SQIVND (reference sequence). This CDR3 contains 18 residues. V was pared by 6 bases and J by 2 bases, with 15 bases of the junction left unmatched.

V is TRBV6-5 and J is TRBJ2-2; the D gene is possibly TRBD1 (6 bases). Germline CDR1 and CDR2: MNHEY and SVGAGI. This CDR3 has 12 residues. Deletions cut 10 bases from V and 4 bases from J, with 10 bases between. The CDR3 bases are TGTGCCACCCGGACAGTCACCGGGGAGCTGTTTTTT. Protein product: CATRTVTGELFF.

J is TRBJ2-7 and V is TRBV19; TRBD2 agrees at 9 bases. This CDR3 region has 18 residues. Trimming cost V 4 bases and J 3 bases; bases outside gene matches: 16. CDR1 and CDR2 (germline): LNHDA, SQIVND (reference sequence). CDR3 bases: TGTGCCAGTAGTACCTTTCCCCTTGAACTAGCGGGTGTCTACGAGCAGTACTTC. Residues: CASSTFPLELAGVYEQYF.

J is TRBJ2-7 and V is TRBV4-3; 7 bases line up with TRBD1. Trimming at V came to 3 bases and at J to 5 bases, leaving 7 bases not matched to a gene. There are 14 residues in the CDR3. Germline V CDR1 and CDR2: LGHNA, YSLEER. The chain's CDR3 is CASSHQTGTHEQYF. The CDR3 nucleotides read TGCGCCAGCAGCCACCAGACAGGGACCCACGAGCAGTACTTC.

The chain recombines TRBV7-6 with TRBJ1-1, with a weak D call TRBD1 (5 bases). Per the germline V gene, CDR1 is SGHVS and CDR2 is FNYEAQ. The length of the CDR3 is 17 residues. Trimming took 3 bases from V and 2 from J, leaving 19 bases between them. CDR3 protein: CASSFLEWRDSNTEAFF. In DNA form, the CDR3 reads TGTGCCAGCAGCTTCCTCGAATGGCGGGACTCCAACACTGAAGCTTTCTTT.

V and J are TRBV5-4 and TRBJ2-1, with 13 bases matching TRBD2. V shed 0 bases and J 6 bases; nucleotides not matched to a gene: 6. Germline V gene sequence: CDR1 SGHNT, CDR2 YYREEE (reference sequence). The CDR3 totals 17 residues. Here the CDR3 DNA reads TGTGCCAGCAGCTTGGGGACTAGCGGGAGTAGGTTCAATGAGCAGTTCTTC. Its translation is CASSLGTSGSRFNEQFF. The entire variable domain, with the rest obtained from reference TRBV5-4 and TRBJ2-1, is as follows: ETGVTQSPTHLIKTRGQQVTLRCSSQSGHNTVSWYQQALGQGPQFIFQYYREEENGRGNFPPRFSGLQFPNYSSELNVNALELDDSALYLCASSLGTSGSRFNEQFFGPGTRLTVL.

This rearrangement joins TRBV28 to TRBJ1-4, with D unclear. Germline V CDR1 and CDR2: MDHEN, SYDVKM. This CDR3 comprises 12 residues. Deletions cut 3 bases from V and 7 bases from J, with 6 bases between. DNA for the CDR3: TGTGCCAGCAGTTTTGGCGGTGAAAAACTGTTTTTT. Its protein is CASSFGGEKLFF.

The V gene is TRBV7-6, the J gene TRBJ2-1, with D unresolved. V lost 4 bases and J lost 0, with 13 bases in between. The germline gives CDR1 SGHVS, CDR2 FNYEAQ. The CDR3 consists of 16 residues. The CDR3 DNA sequence: TGTGCCAGCAGCTCGAGCCTAGACCCCTCCTACAATGAGCAGTTCTTC. As protein: CASSSSLDPSYNEQFF.

This clone was seen a few times. This chain links TRBV11-2 with TRBJ2-1, with a possible D match to TRBD1 (6 bases). The CDR3 is 15 residues long. Trimming stripped 6 bases from V and 4 bases from J, with 16 bases between. CDR1 is SGHAT and CDR2 is FQNNGV in the germline V gene. DNA of the CDR3: TGTGCCAGCAGGAAGGGGGACGACATATACAATGAGCAGTTCTTC. As protein: CASRKGDDIYNEQFF.

The chain employs TRBV2 and TRBJ2-2, with TRBD2 identical over 12 bases. CDR3 length: 15 residues. Germline CDR1 SNHLY, CDR2 FYNNEI. After removal of 4 bases from V and 7 bases from J, the junction contained 4 bases not matched to a gene. The CDR3 DNA follows: TGTGCCAGCAGTGGCTCTAGCGGGAGGGGCGGGGAGCTGTTTTTT. Residues: CASSGSSGRGGELFF.

CDR3 protein: CASSRRTAANTGELFF. The CDR3 nucleotides read TGTGCCAGCTCACGACGGACAGCCGCGAACACCGGGGAGCTGTTTTTT. The chain recombines TRBV18 with TRBJ2-2; a weak D match, TRBD1 (6 bases). This CDR3 is 16 amino acids long. Trimming shortened V by 4 bases and J by 0 bases, and 12 bases separated the two germline ends. Looked up from germline, CDR1 is KGHSH and CDR2 is LQKENI.

This rearrangement joins TRBV4-1 to TRBJ2-7; D is perhaps TRBD2 (6 bases). Germline CDR1 is MGHRA and CDR2 is YSYEKL. The CDR3 has 15 residues. Trimming pared 5 bases from V and 2 bases from J, leaving 16 bases between. The CDR3 DNA follows: TGCGCCAGCAGCACCCCGGGAGCGAGCGCCTACGAGCAGTACTTC. Amino acid sequence: CASSTPGASAYEQYF.

This rearrangement joins TRBV2 to TRBJ2-7; 7 nucleotides line up with TRBD2. This CDR3 is built from 13 residues. CDR1 and CDR2 from the germline V gene are SNHLY and FYNNEI. V lost 8 bases and J lost 3; bases outside the gene matches: 7. The CDR3 DNA reads TGTGCCAGCTCCAACAGCGGGAACTACGAGCAGTACTTC. Its translation is CASSNSGNYEQYF.

This clone was counted only a few times. The genes are TRBV27 and TRBJ1-2; TRBD1 might be the D (5 bases). Trimming took off 5 bases at V and 4 bases at J, with 20 bases between the two ends. The CDR3 extends over 16 amino acids. Germline CDR1 reads MNHEY; CDR2 reads SMNVEV (reference sequence). Here the CDR3 reads CASSLTLGAISYGYTF. The DNA for the CDR3 is TGTGCCAGCAGTCTTACGTTAGGGGCGATCTCCTATGGCTACACCTTC.

J is TRBJ2-2 and V is TRBV29-1, with TRBD1 matching over 10 bases. The length of the CDR3 is 18 residues. V was pared by 4 bases and J by 6 bases, with 17 bases of the junction left unmatched. CDR1 and CDR2 (germline): SQVTM, ANQGSEA. In DNA, the CDR3 is TGCAGCGTTGGTAGGGCGACAGGGGGCCGTCAAGACGCCGGGGAGCTGTTTTTT. This translates into CSVGRATGGRQDAGELFF.

The chain joins TRBV5-7 to TRBJ1-1, with TRBD1 as a possible D gene (5 bases). TRBV5-7 is marked as an open reading frame, function uncertain. Trimming took off 4 bases at V and 4 bases at J, with 17 bases between the two ends. The CDR3 sequence is 15 residues long. CDR3 protein: CASSLYLGGITEAFF. The CDR3, as DNA: TGTGCCAGCAGCCTGTACCTTGGGGGGATCACTGAAGCTTTCTTT.

This clone was detected a few times. The chain carries TRBV7-3 and TRBJ1-2, with D possibly matching TRBD1 (5 bases). Trimming took 5 bases from V and 3 from J, leaving 10 bases between them. CDR3 size: 13 residues. Germline V gene sequence: CDR1 SGHTA, CDR2 FQGTGA. The CDR3, as DNA: TGTGCCAGCAGCGCGGGGGGATACTATGGCTACACCTTC. Amino acid sequence: CASSAGGYYGYTF.

The CDR3 nucleotides read TGTGCCATCAGTGAGTTTGTGGACGGGGAGCGGTATGGCTACACCTTC. This sequence encodes CAISEFVDGERYGYTF. This chain connects TRBV10-3 to TRBJ1-2; unclear D gene. Germline CDR1 ENHRY, CDR2 SYGVKD. Trimming removed 1 base from V and 5 bases from J, with 17 bases in between. The CDR3 runs to 16 residues.

The J gene is TRBJ1-2, the V gene TRBV5-1; D remains ambiguous. Germline lookup yields CDR1 SGHRS and CDR2 YFSETQ. With 0 bases removed from V and 3 bases from J, the gap between germline ends came to 9 bases. This CDR3 comprises 14 residues. DNA of the CDR3: TGCGCCAGCAGCTTGGATAGGCCCGACTATGGCTACACCTTC. Amino acids: CASSLDRPDYGYTF.

There are a few counts of this clone. The chain employs TRBV5-6 and TRBJ1-5, with a weak D call TRBD1 (5 bases). The V end was cut by 3 bases, the J end by 2 bases, with 12 bases between. This CDR3 has 15 residues. The germline V gene encodes CDR1 SGHDT and CDR2 YYEEEE. CDR3 DNA: TGTGCCAGCAGCTCTAGCAGGGTAGGCAATCAGCCCCAGCATTTT. Amino acid sequence: CASSSSRVGNQPQHF.

There are a few counts of this clone. The CDR3 sequence is CSAPRGYGYTF. The CDR3 nucleotides read TGCAGTGCACCAAGGGGATATGGCTACACCTTC. The genes are TRBV20-1 and TRBJ1-2; D is possibly TRBD1 (5 bases). CDR1 DFQATT and CDR2 SNEGSKA come from the germline V gene (reference sequence). This CDR3 contains 11 residues. Trimming left V 6 bases short and J 5 bases short, with 10 bases between.

This sequence joins TRBV4-2 and TRBJ1-5, with D uncertain. Trimming took 0 bases from V and 3 from J, leaving 9 bases between them. In germline, CDR1 is LGHNA, CDR2 YNFKEQ. The CDR3 loop spans 15 amino acids. CDR3: CASSQEQTPNQPQHF. CDR3 sequence (DNA): TGTGCCAGCAGCCAAGAACAGACTCCCAATCAGCCCCAGCATTTT.

The chain is built from TRBV10-1 and TRBJ2-7; D is undetermined. CDR1 is WNHNN, CDR2 SYGVQD, per germline (reference sequence). V lost 0 bases and J lost 4, with 1 base in between. This CDR3 is built from 11 residues. The CDR3 region has the DNA TGCGCCAGCAGTGAGTCGTACGAGCAGTACTTC. Its translation: CASSESYEQYF.

This clone was detected only once. J is TRBJ1-4 and V is TRBV25-1, with 7 bases fitting TRBD1. The CDR3 contains 14 residues. V lost 5 bases to trimming and J lost 7 bases; unmatched junction nucleotides: 7. CDR1 MGHDK and CDR2 SYGVNS come from the germline V gene. CDR3 sequence reads: CASSSGQVGEKLFF. CDR3 in DNA: TGTGCCAGCAGTTCCGGACAGGTCGGTGAAAAACTGTTTTTT.

This rearrangement joins TRBV28 to TRBJ2-7; no reliable D call. V was pared by 4 bases and J by 13 bases, with 17 bases between. CDR1 MDHEN and CDR2 SYDVKM come from the germline V gene. The CDR3 has 12 residues. The CDR3 sequence: CASSSTLTPAYF. As DNA, the CDR3 is TGTGCCAGCAGTTCCACCCTGACACCCGCTTACTTC.

This clone was recorded only once. The junction departs from the called germline gene at one end, perhaps through a read error. The chain employs TRBV6-5 and TRBJ1-3; D is possibly TRBD1 (5 bases). This CDR3 has 13 residues. The V gene's germline CDR1 is MNHEY and CDR2 SVGAGI. The CDR3: CASSPGPGTTIYF. The CDR3 DNA is TGTGCCAGCAGCCCGGGGCCGGGAACCACCATATATTTT.

The CDR3 nucleotides are TGCGCCAGCCATGCTGAAAAACTGTTTTTT. This encodes CASHAEKLFF. The chain recombines TRBV23-1 with TRBJ1-4; D is undetermined. TRBV23-1 is noted as an ORF with a role that remains uncertain. The V end was cut by 8 bases, the J end by 7 bases, with 5 bases between. The CDR3 is made up of 10 amino acids.

The gene calls are TRBV5-1 and TRBJ2-1; 7 nucleotides match TRBD2. V lost 3 bases and J lost 2; bases outside the gene matches: 8. Germline lookup yields CDR1 SGHRS and CDR2 YFSETQ. CDR3 length equals 16 residues. The CDR3 coding sequence is TGCGCCAGCAGCTCAGTCAGCGGGGCGGCCTACAATGAGCAGTTCTTC. Translation: CASSSVSGAAYNEQFF.

This chain connects TRBV4-2 to TRBJ2-5; D is possibly TRBD2 (6 bases). V was clipped by 1 base and J by 5 bases, with 11 bases between them. This CDR3 is built from 14 residues. The V gene's germline CDR1 is LGHNA and CDR2 YNFKEQ. Here the CDR3 reads CASSQVGGVETQYF. The CDR3, as DNA: TGTGCCAGCAGCCAAGTGGGGGGAGTGGAGACCCAGTACTTC.